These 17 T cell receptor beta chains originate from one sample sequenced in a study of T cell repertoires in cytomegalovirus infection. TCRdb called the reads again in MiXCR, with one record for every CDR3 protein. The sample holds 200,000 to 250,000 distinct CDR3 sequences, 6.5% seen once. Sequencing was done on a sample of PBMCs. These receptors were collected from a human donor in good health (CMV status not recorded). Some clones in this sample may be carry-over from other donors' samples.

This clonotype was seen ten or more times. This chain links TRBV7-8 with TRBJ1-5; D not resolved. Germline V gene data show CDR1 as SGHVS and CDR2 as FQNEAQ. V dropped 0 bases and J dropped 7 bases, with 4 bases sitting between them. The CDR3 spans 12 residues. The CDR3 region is CASSLAGQPQHF. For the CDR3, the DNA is TGTGCCAGCAGCTTAGCGGGGCAGCCCCAGCATTTT. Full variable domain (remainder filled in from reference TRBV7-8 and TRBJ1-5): GAGVSQSPRYKVAKRGQDVALRCDPISGHVSLFWYQQALGQGPEFLTYFQNEAQLDKSGLPSDRFFAERPEGSVSTLKIQRTQQEDSAVYLCASSLAGQPQHFGDGTRLSIL.

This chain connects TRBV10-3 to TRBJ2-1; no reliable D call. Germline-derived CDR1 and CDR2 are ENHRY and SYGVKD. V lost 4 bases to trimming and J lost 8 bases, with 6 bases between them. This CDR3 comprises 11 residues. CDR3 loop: CAISGLYEQFF. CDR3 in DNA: TGTGCCATCAGTGGCCTCTATGAGCAGTTCTTC.

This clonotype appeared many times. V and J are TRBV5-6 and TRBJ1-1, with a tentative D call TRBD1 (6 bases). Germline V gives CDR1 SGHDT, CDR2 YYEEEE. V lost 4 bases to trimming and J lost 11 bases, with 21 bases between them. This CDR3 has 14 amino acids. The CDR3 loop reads CASSRDGQRNWAFF. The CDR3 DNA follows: TGTGCCAGCAGCCGAGACGGACAGCGTAACTGGGCTTTCTTT.

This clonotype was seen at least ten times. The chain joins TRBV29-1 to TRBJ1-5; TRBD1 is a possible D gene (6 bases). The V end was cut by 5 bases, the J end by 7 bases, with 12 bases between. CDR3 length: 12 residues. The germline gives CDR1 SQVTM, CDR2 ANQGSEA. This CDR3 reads CSVSGEGQPQHF. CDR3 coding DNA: TGCAGCGTTTCAGGGGAGGGGCAGCCCCAGCATTTT.

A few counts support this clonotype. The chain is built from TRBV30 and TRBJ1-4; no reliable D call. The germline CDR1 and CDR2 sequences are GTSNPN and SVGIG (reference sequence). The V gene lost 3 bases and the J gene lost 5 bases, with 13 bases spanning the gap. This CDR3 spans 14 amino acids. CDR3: CAWRNGIVNEKLFF. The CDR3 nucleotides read TGTGCCTGGAGGAATGGGATTGTCAATGAAAAACTGTTTTTT.

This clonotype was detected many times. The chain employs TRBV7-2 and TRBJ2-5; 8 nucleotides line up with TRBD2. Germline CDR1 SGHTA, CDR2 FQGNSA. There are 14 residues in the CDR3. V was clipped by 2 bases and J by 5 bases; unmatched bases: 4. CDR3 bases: TGTGCCAGCAGCTTACGGGGGGGCGTGGAGACCCAGTACTTC. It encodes CASSLRGGVETQYF.

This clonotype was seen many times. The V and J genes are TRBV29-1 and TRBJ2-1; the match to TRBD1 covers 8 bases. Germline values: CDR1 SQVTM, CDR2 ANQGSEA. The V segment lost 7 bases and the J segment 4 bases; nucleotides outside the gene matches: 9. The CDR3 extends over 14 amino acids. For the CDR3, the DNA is TGCAGCGCAGACCTATACAGGGGGTACAATGAGCAGTTCTTC. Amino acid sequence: CSADLYRGYNEQFF.

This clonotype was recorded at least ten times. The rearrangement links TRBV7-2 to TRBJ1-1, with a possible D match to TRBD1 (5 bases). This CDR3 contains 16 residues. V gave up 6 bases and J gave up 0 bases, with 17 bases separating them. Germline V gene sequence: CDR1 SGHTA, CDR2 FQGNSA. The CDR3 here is CASRRYQTDLNTEAFF. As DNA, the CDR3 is TGTGCCAGCAGACGATACCAGACAGATTTGAACACTGAAGCTTTCTTT. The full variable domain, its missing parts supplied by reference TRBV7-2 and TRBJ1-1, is GAGVSQSPSNKVTEKGKDVELRCDPISGHTALYWYRQSLGQGLEFLIYFQGNSAPDKSGLPSDRFSAERTGGSVSTLTIQRTQQEDSAVYLCASRRYQTDLNTEAFFGQGTRLTVV.

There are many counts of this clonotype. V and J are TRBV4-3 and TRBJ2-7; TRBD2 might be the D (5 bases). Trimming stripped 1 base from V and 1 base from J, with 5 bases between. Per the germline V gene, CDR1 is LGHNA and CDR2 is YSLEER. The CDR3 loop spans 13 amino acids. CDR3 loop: CASSQGRSYEQYF. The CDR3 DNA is TGCGCCAGCAGCCAAGGGAGGTCCTACGAGCAGTACTTC.

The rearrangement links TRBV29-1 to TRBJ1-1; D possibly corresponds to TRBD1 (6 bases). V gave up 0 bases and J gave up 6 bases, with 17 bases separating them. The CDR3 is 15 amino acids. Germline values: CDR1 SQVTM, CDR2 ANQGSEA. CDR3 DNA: TGCAGCGTTGAAGAGCGGGGGGCTAGTGGCGCTGAAGCTTTCTTT. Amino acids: CSVEERGASGAEAFF.

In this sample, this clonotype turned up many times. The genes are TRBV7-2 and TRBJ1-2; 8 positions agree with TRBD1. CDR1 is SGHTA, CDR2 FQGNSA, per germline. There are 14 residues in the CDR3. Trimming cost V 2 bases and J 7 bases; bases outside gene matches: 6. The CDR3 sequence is CASSLWQGASGYTF. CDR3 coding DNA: TGTGCCAGCAGCTTATGGCAGGGGGCCTCTGGCTACACCTTC.

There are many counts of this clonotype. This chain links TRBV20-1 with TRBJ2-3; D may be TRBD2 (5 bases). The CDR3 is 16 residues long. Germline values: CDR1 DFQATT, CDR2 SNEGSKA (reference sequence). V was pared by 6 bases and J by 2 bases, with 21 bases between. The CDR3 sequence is CSAQAVSGDLTDTQYF. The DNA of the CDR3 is TGCAGTGCCCAGGCTGTCAGCGGCGACCTCACAGATACGCAGTATTTT.

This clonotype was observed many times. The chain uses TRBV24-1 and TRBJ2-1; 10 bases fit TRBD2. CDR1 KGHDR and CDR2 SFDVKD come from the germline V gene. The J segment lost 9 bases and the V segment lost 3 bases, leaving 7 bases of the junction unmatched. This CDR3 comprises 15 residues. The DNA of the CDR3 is TGTGCCACCAGTGATGGGCTAGCGGGGGCCGGTGAGCAGTTCTTC. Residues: CATSDGLAGAGEQFF.

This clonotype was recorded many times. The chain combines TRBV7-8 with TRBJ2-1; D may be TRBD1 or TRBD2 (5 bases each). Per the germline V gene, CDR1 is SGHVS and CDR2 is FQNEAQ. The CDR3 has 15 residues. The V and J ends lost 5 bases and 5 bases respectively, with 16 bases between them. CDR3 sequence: CASSPVGGWDNEQFF. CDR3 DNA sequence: TGTGCCAGCAGCCCAGTTGGGGGATGGGACAATGAGCAGTTCTTC.

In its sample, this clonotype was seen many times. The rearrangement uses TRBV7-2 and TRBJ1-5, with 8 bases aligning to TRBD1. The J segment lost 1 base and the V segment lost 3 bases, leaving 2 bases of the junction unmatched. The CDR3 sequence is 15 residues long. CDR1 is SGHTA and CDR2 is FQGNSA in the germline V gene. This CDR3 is CASSFRQGSNQPQHF. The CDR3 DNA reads TGTGCCAGCAGCTTCAGACAGGGGAGCAATCAGCCCCAGCATTTT.

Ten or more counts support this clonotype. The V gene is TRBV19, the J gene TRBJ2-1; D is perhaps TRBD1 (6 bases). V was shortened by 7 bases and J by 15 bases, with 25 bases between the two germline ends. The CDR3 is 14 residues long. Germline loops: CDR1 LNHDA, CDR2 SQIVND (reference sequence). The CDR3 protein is CASTTADSPRRLFF. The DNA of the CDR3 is TGTGCCAGTACCACGGCGGACAGCCCCAGGAGACTGTTCTTC. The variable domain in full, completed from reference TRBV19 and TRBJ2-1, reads DGGITQSPKYLFRKEGQNVTLSCEQNLNHDAMYWYRQDPGQGLRLIYYSQIVNDFQKGDIAEGYSVSREKKESFPLTVTSAQKNPTAFYLCASTTADSPRRLFFGPGTRLTVL.

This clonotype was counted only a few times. CDR3 sequence (DNA): TGTGCCACCAGCACAGGGGGCAGTGGGAATGAAAAACTGTTTTTT. This sequence encodes CATSTGGSGNEKLFF. The chain combines TRBV15 with TRBJ1-4; TRBD1 aligns across 8 bases. Germline V gene sequence: CDR1 LNHNV, CDR2 YYDKDF (reference sequence). The CDR3 has 15 residues. After removal of 4 bases from V and 5 bases from J, the junction contained 6 bases not matched to a gene.